Detailed here is one T cell receptor (beta chain). CDR3 length equals 12 residues. Trimming shortened V by 2 bases and J by 5 bases, and 5 bases separated the two germline ends. Per germline, CDR1 SGHKS and CDR2 YYEKEE (reference sequence). This sample is part of a study of long-term antiretroviral therapy in people with HIV. Survey level was the resolution at which the v3.0 immunoSEQ assay ran. Clones were sequenced by immunoSEQ multiplex PCR, and TCRdb holds only the in-frame ones, with some missing. The sample includes 25,000 to 35,000 clones, 70% to 90% of them seen just once. Sequencing used unsorted PBMCs, obtained 0.8 years after starting antiretroviral therapy. The chain has TRBV5-5 and TRBJ2-1; D unresolved. This TCR was recovered from a woman aged 25 to 39 with HIV. The CDR3 spells CASSFRDNEQFF. The CDR3 DNA is TGTGCCAGCAGCTTCCGAGACAATGAGCAGTTCTTC.